This T cell receptor (beta chain) was documented in a study of spatial heterogeneity in lung cancer. Study as a whole: Beta-chain sequences were consistently detected more often than alpha-chain sequences.

Study-level points and caveats: Expanded intratumoral alpha and beta TCR counts tracked tumor mutation counts.

This CDR3 has 16 residues. Germline V gene sequence: CDR1 MNHNS, CDR2 SASEGT. V lost 4 bases and J lost 1, with 13 bases in between. This clonotype was counted ten times or more. The antigen is undetermined. Noted time point: sample taken at primary tumor resection. Frozen PBMC, nontumor lung or tumor provided whole RNA, which was sequenced unsorted. Every cDNA TCR molecule received its own unique molecular identifier. TCRdb called the 5' RACE reads again in MiXCR, with one record for every CDR3 protein. The profile shows 5,300 or so distinct CDR3 sequences, roughly 8.1% of them singletons. The chain employs TRBV6-1 and TRBJ2-2; D unresolved. The receptor was derived from a male donor with early-stage non-small cell lung cancer. Sequenced material: lung tumor tissue, taken at surgery. The CDR3 is CASSALQTRNTGELFF. CDR3 in DNA: TGTGCCAGCAGTGCTTTACAGACACGGAACACCGGGGAGCTGTTTTTT.